This TCR beta chain was captured in a study of T cell responses to AZD1222 COVID-19 vaccine. As regards this clone: Its specificity is unknown.

Repertoires were generated with immunoSEQ multiplex PCR, while TCRdb's copy carries only in-frame clones and drops some. This sample has about 62,000 clones; 76% occur once, and the top ten carry over 11%. Study-level results: Only a handful of AZD1222 recipients were seropositive at baseline. Clonal diversity was possibly underestimated; the donors were predominantly white British and more often female. Spike regions recognized by vaccine-associated CD4 TCRs spanned the protein, led by 160-218 and 743-854.

The germline V gene encodes CDR1 MDHEN and CDR2 SYDVKM. This CDR3 spans 12 amino acids. V shed 5 bases and J shed 3 bases, with 7 bases lying between them. Sequencing used peripheral blood, obtained on day 0 of AZD1222 vaccination. The V gene is TRBV28, the J gene TRBJ2-5; possibly TRBD1 for D (6 bases). The TCR comes from an adult in good health. As DNA, the CDR3 is TGTGCCAGCAGTCGACAGGAAGAGACCCAGTACTTC. It yields the protein CASSRQEETQYF.